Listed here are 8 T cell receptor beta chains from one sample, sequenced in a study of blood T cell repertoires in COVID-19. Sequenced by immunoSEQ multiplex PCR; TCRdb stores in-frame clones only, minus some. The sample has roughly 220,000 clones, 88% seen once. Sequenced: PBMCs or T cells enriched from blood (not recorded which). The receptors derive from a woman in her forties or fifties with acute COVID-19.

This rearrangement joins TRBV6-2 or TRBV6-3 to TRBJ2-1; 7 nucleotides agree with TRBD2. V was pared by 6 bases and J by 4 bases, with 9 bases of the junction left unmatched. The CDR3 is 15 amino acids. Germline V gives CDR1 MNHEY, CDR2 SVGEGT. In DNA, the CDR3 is TGTGCCAGCAGCCCGGGGCTAGCGGTATACAATGAGCAGTTCTTC. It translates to CASSPGLAVYNEQFF.

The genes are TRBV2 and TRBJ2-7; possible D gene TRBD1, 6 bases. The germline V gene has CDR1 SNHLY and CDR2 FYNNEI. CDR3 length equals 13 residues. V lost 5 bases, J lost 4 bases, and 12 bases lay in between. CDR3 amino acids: CASSLHGQYEQYF. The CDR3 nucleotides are TGTGCCAGCAGTTTACATGGACAGTACGAGCAGTACTTC.

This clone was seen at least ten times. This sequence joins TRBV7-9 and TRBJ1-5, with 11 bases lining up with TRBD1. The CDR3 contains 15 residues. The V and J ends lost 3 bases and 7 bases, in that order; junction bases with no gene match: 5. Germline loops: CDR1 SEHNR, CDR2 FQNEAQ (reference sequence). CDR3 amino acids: CASSLGTGGNQPQHF. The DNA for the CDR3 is TGTGCCAGCAGCTTGGGGACAGGGGGGAACCAGCCCCAGCATTTT.

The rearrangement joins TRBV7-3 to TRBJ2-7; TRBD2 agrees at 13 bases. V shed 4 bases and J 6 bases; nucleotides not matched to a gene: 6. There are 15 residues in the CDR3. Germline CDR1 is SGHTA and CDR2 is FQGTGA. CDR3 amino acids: CASSSGTSGIVEQYF. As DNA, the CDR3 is TGTGCCAGCAGCTCAGGGACTAGCGGGATCGTCGAGCAGTACTTC.

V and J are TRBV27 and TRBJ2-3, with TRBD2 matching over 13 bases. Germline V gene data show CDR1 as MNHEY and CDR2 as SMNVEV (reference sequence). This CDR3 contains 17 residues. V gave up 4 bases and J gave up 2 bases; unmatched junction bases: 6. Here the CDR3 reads CASSSPGLAGVTDTQYF. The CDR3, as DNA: TGTGCCAGCAGTTCCCCCGGACTAGCGGGGGTCACAGATACGCAGTATTTT.

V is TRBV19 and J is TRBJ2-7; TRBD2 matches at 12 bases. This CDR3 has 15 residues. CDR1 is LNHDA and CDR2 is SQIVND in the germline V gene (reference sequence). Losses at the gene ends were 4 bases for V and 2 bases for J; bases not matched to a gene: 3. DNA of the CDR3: TGTGCCAGTAGTAGCGGACTAGCGGGAACCTACGAGCAGTACTTC. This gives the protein CASSSGLAGTYEQYF.

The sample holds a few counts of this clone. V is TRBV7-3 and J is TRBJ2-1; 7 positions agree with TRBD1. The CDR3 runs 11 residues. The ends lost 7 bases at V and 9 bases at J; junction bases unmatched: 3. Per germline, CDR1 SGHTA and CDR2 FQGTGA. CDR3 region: CASTGGAEQFF. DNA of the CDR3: TGTGCCAGCACAGGGGGTGCTGAGCAGTTCTTC.

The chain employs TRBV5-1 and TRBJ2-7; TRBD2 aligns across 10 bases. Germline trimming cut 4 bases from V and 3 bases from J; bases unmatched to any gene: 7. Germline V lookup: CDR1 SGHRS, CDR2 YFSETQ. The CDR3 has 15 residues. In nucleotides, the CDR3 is TGCGCCAGCAGCGTCCAACTAGCGGGAAGCTACGAGCAGTACTTC. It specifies CASSVQLAGSYEQYF. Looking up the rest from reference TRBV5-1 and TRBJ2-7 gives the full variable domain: KAGVTQTPRYLIKTRGQQVTLSCSPISGHRSVSWYQQTPGQGLQFLFEYFSETQRNKGNFPGRFSGRQFSNSRSEMNVSTLELGDSALYLCASSVQLAGSYEQYFGPGTRLTVT.